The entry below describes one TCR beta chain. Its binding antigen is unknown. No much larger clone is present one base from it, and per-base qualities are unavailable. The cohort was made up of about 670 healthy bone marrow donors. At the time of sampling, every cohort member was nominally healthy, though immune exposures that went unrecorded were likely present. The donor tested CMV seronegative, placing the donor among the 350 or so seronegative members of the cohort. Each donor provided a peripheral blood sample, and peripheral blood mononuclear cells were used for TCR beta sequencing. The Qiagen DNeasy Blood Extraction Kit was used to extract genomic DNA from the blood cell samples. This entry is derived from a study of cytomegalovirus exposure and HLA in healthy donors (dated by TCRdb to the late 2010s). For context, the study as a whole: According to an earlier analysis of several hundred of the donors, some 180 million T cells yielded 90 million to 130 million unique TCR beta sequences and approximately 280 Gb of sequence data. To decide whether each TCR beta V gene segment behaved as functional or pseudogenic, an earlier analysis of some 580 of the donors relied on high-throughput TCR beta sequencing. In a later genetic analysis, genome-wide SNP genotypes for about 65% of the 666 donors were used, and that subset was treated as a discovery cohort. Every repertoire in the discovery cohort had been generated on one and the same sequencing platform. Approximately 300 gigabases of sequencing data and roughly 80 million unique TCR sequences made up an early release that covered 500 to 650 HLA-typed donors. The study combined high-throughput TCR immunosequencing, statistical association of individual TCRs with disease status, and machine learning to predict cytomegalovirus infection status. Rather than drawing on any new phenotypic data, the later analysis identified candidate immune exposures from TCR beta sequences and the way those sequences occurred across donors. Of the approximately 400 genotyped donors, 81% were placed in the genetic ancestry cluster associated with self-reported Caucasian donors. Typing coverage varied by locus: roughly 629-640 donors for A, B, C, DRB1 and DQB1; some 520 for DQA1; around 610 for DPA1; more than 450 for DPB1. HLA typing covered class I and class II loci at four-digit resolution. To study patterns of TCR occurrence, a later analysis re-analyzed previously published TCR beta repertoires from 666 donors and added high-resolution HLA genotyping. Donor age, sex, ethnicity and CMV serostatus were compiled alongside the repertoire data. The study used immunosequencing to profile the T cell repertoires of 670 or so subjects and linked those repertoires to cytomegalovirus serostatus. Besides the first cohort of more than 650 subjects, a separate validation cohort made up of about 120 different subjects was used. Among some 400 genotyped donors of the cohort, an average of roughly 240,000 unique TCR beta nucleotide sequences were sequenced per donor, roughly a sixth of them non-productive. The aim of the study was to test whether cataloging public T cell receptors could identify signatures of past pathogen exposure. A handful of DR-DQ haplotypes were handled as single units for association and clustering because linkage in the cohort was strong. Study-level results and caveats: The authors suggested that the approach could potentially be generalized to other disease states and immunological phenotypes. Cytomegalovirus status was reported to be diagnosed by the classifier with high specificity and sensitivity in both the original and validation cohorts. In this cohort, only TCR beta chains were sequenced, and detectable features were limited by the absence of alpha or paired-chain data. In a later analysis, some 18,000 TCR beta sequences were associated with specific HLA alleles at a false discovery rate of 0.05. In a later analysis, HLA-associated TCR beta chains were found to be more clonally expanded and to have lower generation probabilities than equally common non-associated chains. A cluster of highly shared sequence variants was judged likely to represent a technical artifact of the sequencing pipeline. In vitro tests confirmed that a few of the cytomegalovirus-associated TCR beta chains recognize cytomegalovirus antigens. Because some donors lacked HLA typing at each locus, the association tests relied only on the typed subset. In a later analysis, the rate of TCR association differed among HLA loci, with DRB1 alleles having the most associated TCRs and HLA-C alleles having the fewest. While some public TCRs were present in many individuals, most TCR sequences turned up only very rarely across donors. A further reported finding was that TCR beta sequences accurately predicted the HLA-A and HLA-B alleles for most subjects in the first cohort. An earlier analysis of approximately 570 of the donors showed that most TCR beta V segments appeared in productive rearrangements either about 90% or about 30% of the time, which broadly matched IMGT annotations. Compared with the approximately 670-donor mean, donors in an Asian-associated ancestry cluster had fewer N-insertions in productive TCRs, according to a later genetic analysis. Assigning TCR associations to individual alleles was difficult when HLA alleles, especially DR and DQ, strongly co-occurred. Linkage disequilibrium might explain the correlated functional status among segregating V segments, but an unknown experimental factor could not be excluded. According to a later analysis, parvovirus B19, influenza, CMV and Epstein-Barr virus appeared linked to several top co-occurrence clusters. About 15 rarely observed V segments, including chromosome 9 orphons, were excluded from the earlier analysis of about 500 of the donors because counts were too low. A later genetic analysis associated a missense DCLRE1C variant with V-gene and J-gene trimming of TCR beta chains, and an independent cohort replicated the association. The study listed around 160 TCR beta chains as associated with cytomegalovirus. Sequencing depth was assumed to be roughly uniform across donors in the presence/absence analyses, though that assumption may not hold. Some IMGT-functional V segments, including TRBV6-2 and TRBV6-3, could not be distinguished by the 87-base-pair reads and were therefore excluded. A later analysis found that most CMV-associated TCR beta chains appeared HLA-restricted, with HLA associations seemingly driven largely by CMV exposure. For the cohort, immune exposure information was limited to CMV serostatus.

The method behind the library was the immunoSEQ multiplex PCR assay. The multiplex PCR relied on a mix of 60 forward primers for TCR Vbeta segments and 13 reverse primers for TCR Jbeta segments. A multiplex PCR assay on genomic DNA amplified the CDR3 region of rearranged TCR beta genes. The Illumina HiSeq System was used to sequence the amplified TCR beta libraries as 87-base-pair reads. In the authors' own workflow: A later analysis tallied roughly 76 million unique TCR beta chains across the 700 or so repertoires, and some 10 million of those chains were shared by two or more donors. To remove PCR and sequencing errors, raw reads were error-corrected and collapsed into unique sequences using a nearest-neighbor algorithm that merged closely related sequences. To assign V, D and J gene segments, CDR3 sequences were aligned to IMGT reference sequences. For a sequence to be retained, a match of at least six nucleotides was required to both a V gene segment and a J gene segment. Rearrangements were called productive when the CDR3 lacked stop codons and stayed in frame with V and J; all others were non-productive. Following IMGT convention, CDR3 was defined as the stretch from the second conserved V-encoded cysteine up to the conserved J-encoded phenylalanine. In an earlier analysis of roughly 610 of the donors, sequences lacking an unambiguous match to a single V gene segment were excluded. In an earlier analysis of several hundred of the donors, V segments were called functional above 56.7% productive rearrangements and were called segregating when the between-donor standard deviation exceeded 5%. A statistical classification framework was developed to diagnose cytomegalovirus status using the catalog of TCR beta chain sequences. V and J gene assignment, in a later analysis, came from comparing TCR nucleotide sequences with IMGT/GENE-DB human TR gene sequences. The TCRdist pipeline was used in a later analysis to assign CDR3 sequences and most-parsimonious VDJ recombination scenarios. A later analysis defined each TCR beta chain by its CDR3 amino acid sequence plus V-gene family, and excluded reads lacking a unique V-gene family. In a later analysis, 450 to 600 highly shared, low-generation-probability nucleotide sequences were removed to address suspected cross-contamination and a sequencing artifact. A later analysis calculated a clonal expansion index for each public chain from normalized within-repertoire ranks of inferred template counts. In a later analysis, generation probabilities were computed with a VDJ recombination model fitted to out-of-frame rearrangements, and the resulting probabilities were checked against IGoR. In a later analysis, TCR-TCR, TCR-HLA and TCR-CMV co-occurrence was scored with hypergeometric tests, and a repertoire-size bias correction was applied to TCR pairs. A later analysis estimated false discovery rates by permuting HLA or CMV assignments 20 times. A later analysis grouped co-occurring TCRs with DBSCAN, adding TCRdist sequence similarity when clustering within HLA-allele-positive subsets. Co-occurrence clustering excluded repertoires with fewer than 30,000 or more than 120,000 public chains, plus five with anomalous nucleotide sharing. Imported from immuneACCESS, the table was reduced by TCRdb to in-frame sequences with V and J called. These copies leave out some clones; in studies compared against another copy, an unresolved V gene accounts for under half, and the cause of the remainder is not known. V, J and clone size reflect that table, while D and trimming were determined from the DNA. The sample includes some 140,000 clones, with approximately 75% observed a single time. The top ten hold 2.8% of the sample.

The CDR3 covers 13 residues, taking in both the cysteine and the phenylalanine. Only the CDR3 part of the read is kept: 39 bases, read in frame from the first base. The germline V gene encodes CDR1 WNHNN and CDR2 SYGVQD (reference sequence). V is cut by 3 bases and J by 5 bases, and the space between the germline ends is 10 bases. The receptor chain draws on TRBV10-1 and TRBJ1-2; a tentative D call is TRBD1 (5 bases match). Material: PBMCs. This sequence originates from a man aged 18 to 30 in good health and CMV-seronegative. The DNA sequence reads TGCGCCAGCAGTGAAGAGCCAGGGTATGGCTACACCTTC. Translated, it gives CASSEEPGYGYTF.